The source of this TCR beta chain is a study of tissue T cells after allogeneic stem cell transplantation. In the study overall: Patients with graft-versus-host disease had grafts: several unmodified, three CD34-selected and T-cell-depleted.

Germline CDR1 PRHDT, CDR2 FYEKMQ (reference sequence). Trimming took 1 base from V and 6 from J; bases not matched to a gene: 5. This CDR3 spans 16 amino acids. Assay used: immunoSEQ multiplex PCR; TCRdb lists only in-frame clones, some missing. The sample carries under 50,000 clones, roughly 92% recorded once. This chain links TRBV13 with TRBJ1-4; TRBD1 matches 10 bases. The sequencing here drew on blood, taken before transplantation. This receptor was identified in a woman aged 35 to 70 who later had graft-versus-host disease after an allogeneic stem cell transplant. In DNA form, the CDR3 reads TGTGCCAGCAGCTTAGTAGGGACAGGGGTGGATGAAAAACTGTTTTTT. This sequence encodes CASSLVGTGVDEKLFF.